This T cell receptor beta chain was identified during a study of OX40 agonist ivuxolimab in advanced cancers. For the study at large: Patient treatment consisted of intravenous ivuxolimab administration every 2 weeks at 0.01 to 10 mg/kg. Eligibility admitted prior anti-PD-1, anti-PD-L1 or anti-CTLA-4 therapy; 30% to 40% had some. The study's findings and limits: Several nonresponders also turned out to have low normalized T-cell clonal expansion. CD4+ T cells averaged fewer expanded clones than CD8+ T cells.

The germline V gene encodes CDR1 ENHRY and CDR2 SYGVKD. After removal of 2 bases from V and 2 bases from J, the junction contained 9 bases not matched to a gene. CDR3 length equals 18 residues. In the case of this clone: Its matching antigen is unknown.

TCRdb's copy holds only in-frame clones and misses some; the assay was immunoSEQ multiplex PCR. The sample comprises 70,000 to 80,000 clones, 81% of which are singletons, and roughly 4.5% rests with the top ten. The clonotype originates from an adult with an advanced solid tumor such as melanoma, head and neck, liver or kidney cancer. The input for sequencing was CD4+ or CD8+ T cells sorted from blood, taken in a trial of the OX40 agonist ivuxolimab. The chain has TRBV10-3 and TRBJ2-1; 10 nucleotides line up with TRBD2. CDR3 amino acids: CAISEPKASGGTYNEQFF. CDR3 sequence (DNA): TGTGCCATCAGTGAGCCTAAGGCTAGCGGGGGAACCTACAATGAGCAGTTCTTC.